The clone carrying this T cell receptor beta chain was detected ten times or more. The data derive from a study of T cells after yellow fever vaccination. Universal primer sites and UMIs were introduced during 5'RACE template-switching synthesis of TCR cDNA. One entry per CDR3 protein, called by TCRdb with MiXCR from the 5' RACE reads. The sample has over 100,000 distinct CDR3 sequences; around 8% are singletons. CDR1 and CDR2 from the germline V gene are ENHRY and SYGVKD. The CDR3 sequence is 16 residues long. The germline V and J ends were trimmed by 0 bases and 2 bases, with 12 bases remaining between them.

This clonotype originated in a man aged 30 to 39 who received the YFV17D yellow fever vaccine. The input for sequencing was CD8+ T cells sorted from PBMCs, taken 45 days after the yellow fever booster vaccination. V and J are TRBV10-3 and TRBJ2-3, with D hard to call. This CDR3 is CAISESSLRVTDTQYF. In DNA form, the CDR3 reads TGTGCCATCAGTGAGTCCAGTCTCCGAGTCACAGATACGCAGTATTTT.